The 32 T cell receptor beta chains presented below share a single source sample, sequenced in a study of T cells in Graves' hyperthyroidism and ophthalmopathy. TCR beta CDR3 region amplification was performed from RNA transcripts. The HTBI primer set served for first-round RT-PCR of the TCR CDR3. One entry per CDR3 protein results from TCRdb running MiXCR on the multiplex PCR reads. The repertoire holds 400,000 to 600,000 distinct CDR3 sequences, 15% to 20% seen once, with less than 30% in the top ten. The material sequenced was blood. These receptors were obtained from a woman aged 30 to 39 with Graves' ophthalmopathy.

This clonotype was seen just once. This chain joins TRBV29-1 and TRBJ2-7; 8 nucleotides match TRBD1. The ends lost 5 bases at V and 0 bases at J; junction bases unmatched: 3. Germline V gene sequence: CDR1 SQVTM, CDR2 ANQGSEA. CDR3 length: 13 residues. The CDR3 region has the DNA TGCAGCGTTCGGACAGGGAACTCCTACGAGCAGTACTTC. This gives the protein CSVRTGNSYEQYF.

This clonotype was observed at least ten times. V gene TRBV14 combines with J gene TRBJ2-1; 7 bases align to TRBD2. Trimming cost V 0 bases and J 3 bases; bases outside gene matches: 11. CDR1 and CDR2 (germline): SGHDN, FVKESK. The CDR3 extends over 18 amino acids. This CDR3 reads CASSQDSWEGLYYNEQFF. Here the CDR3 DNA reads TGTGCCAGCAGCCAAGACTCTTGGGAGGGCCTCTACTACAATGAGCAGTTCTTC.

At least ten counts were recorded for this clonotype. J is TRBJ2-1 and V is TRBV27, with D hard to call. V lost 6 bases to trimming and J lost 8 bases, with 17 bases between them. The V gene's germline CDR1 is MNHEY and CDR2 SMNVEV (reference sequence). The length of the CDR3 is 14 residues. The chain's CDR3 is CASRESPGQHEQFF. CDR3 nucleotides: TGTGCCAGCAGGGAATCTCCGGGCCAACATGAGCAGTTCTTC.

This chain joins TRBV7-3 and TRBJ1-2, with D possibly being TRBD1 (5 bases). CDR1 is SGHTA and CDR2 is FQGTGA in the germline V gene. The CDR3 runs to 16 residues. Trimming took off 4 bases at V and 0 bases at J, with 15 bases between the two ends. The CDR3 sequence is CASSSPGKIANYGYTF. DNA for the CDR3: TGTGCCAGCAGCTCTCCAGGGAAAATAGCTAACTATGGCTACACCTTC.

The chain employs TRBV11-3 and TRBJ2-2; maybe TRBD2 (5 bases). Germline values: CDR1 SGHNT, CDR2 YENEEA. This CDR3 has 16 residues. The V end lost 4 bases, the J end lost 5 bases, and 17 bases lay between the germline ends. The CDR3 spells CASSYQLLGGTGELFF. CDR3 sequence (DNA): TGTGCCAGCAGCTACCAACTTTTGGGCGGGACCGGGGAGCTGTTTTTT.

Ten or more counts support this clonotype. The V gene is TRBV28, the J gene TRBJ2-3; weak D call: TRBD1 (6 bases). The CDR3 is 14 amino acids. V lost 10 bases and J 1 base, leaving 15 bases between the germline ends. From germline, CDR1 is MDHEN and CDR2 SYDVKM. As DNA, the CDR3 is TGTGCCAACTACCAGGGGATCGGCACAGATACGCAGTATTTT. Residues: CANYQGIGTDTQYF. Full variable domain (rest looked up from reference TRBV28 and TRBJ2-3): DVKVTQSSRYLVKRTGEKVFLECVQDMDHENMFWYRQDPGLGLRLIYFSYDVKMKEKGDIPEGYSVSREKKERFSLILESASTNQTSMYLCANYQGIGTDTQYFGPGTRLTVL.

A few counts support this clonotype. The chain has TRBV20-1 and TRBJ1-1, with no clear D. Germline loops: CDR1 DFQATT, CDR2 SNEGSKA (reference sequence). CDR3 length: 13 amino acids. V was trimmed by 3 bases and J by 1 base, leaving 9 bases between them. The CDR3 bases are TGCAGTGCTAGGCGGCAGCAGAACACTGAAGCTTTCTTT. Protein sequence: CSARRQQNTEAFF.

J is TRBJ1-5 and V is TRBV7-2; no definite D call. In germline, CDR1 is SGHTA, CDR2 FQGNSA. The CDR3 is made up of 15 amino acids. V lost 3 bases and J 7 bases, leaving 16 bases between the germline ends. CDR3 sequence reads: CASSLEEGIWQPQHF. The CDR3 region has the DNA TGTGCCAGCAGCTTGGAGGAGGGTATTTGGCAGCCCCAGCATTTT. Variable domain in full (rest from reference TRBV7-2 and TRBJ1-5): GAGVSQSPSNKVTEKGKDVELRCDPISGHTALYWYRQSLGQGLEFLIYFQGNSAPDKSGLPSDRFSAERTGGSVSTLTIQRTQQEDSAVYLCASSLEEGIWQPQHFGDGTRLSIL.

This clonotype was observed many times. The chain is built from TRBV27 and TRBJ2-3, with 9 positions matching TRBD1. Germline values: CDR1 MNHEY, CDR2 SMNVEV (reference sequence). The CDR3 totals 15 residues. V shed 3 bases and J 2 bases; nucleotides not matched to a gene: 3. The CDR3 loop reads CASSLGQGHTDTQYF. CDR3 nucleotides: TGTGCCAGCAGTTTGGGACAGGGCCACACAGATACGCAGTATTTT.

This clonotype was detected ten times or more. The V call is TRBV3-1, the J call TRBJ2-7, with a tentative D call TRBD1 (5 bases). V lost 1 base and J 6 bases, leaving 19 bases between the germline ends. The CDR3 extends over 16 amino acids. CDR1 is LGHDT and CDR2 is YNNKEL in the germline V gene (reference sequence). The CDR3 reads CASSQGLQASFSEQYF. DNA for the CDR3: TGTGCCAGCAGCCAAGGTTTACAGGCTTCGTTCTCCGAGCAGTACTTC.

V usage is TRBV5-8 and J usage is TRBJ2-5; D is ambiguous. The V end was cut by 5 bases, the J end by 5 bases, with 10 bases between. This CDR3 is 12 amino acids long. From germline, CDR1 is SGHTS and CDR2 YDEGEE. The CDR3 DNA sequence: TGTGCCAGCAGATGGGTGCTCGAGACCCAGTACTTC. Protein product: CASRWVLETQYF.

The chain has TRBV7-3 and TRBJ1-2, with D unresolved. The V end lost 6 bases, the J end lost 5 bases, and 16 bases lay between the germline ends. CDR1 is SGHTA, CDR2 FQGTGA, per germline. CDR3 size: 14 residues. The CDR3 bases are TGTGCCAGCAGTCCGTCTCTGGGCACGTATGGCTACACCTTC. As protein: CASSPSLGTYGYTF. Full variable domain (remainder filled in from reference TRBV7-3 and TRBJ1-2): GAGVSQTPSNKVTEKGKYVELRCDPISGHTALYWYRQSLGQGPEFLIYFQGTGAADDSGLPNDRFFAVRPEGSVSTLKIQRTERGDSAVYLCASSPSLGTYGYTFGSGTRLTVV.

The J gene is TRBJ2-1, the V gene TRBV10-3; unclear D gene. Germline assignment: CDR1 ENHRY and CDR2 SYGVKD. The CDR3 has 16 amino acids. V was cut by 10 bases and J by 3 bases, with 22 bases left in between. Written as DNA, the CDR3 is TGTGCCACATTACCATCCGGCCGGCGGAACTACAATGAGCAGTTCTTC. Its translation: CATLPSGRRNYNEQFF.

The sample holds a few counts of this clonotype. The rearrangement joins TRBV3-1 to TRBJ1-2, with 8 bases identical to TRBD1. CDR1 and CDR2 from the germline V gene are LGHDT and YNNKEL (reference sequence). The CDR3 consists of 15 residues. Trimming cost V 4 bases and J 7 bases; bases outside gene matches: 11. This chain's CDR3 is CASSLTTQGAGGYTF. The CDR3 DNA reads TGTGCCAGCAGCCTCACGACTCAGGGGGCGGGTGGCTACACCTTC. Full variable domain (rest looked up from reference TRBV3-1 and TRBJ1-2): DTAVSQTPKYLVTQMGNDKSIKCEQNLGHDTMYWYKQDSKKFLKIMFSYNNKELIINETVPNRFSPKSPDKAHLNLHINSLELGDSAVYFCASSLTTQGAGGYTFGSGTRLTVV.

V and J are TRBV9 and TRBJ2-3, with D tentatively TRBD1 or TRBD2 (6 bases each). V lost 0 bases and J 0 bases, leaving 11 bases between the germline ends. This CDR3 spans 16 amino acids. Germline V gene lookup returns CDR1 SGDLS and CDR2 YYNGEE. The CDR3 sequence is CASSVARGQSTDTQYF. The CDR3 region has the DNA TGTGCCAGCAGCGTAGCTCGGGGGCAAAGCACAGATACGCAGTATTTT.

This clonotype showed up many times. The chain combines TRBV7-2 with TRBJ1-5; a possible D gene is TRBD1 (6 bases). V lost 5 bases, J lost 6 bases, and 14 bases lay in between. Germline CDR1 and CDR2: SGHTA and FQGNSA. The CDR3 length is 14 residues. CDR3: CASSPSMGAQPQHF. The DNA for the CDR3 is TGTGCCAGCAGCCCTAGTATGGGGGCTCAGCCCCAGCATTTT.

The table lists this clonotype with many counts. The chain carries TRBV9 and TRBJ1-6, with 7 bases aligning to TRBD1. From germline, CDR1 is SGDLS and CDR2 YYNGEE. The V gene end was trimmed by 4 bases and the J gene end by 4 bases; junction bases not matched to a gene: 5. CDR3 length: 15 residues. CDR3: CASSRGQTYNSPLHF. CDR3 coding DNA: TGTGCCAGCAGCCGGGGACAGACGTATAATTCACCCCTCCACTTT.

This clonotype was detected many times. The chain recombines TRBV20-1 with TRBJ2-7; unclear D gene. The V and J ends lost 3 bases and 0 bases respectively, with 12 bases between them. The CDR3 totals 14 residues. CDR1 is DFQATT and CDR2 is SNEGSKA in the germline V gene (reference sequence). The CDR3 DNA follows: TGCAGTGCTAGGAGGAGCCCCAGCTCCTACGAGCAGTACTTC. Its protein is CSARRSPSSYEQYF.

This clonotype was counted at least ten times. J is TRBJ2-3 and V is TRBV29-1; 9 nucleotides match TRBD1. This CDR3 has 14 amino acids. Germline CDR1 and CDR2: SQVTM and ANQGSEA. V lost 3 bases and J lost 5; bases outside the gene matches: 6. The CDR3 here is CSVEGDRVEDTQYF. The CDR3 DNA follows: TGCAGCGTTGAGGGGGACAGGGTTGAAGATACGCAGTATTTT.

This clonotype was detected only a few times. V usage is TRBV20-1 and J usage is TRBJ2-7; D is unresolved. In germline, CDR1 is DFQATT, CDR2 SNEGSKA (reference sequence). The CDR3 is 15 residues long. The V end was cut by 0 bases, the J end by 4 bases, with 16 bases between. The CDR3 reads CSARDLDKYSYEQYF. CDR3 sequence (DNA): TGCAGTGCTAGAGACCTAGACAAATATTCGTACGAGCAGTACTTC.

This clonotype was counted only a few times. CDR3 nucleotides: TGTGCCAGCAGCTTCAATCCTCCATGGGACACTGAAGCTTTCTTT. The encoded protein is CASSFNPPWDTEAFF. The V call is TRBV7-2, the J call TRBJ1-1, with D uncertain. CDR3 size: 15 residues. The germline gives CDR1 SGHTA, CDR2 FQGNSA. V lost 3 bases and J lost 3, with 14 bases in between.

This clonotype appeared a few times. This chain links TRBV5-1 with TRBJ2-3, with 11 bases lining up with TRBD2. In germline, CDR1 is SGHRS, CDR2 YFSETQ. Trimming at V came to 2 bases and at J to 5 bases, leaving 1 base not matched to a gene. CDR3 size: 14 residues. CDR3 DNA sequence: TGCGCCAGCAGCTTCGGGACTAGCGGAGATACGCAGTATTTT. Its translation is CASSFGTSGDTQYF.

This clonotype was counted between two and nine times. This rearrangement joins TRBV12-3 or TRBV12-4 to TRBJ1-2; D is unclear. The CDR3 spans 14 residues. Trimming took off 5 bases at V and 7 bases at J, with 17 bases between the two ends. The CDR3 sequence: CASSPRRQLIGYTF. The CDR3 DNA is TGTGCCAGCAGTCCCCGGCGGCAGCTTATTGGCTACACCTTC.

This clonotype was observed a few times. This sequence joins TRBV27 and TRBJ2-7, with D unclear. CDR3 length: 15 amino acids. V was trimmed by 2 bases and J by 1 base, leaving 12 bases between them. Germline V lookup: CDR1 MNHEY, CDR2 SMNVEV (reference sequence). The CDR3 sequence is CASSLEVGISYEQYF. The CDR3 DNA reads TGTGCCAGCAGTTTAGAGGTGGGGATTTCCTACGAGCAGTACTTC.

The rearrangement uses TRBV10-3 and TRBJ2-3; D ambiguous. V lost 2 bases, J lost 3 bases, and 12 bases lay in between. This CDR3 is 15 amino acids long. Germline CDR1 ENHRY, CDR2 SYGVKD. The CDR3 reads CAISEGSSGTDTQYF. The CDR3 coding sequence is TGTGCCATCAGTGAGGGGTCGTCAGGAACAGATACGCAGTATTTT.

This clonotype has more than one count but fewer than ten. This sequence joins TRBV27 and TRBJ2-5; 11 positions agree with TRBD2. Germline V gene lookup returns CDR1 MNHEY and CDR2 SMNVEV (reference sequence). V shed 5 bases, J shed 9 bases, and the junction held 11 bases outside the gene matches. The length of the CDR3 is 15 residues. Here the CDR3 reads CASSRLAGPPGAQYF. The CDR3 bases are TGTGCCAGCAGTCGACTAGCGGGACCCCCCGGGGCCCAGTACTTC.

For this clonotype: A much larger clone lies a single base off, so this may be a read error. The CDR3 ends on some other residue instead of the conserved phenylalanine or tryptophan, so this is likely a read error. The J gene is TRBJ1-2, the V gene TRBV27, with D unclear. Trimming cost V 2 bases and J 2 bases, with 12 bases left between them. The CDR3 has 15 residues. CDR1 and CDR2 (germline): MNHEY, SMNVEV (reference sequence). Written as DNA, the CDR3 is TGTGCCAGCAGTTTAAGGGCTTCTCTGAACTATGGCTACACCCTC. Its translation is CASSLRASLNYGYTL.

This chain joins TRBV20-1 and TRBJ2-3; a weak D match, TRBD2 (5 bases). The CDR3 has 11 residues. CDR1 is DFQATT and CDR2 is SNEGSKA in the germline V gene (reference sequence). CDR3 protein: CVSGSTDTQYF. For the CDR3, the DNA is TGCGTAAGCGGTAGCACAGATACGCAGTATTTT.

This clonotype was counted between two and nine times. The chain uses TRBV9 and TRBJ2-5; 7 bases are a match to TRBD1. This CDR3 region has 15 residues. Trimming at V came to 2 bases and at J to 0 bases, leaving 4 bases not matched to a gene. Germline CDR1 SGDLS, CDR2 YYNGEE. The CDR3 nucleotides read TGTGCCAGCAGCGTCGGGACAGCATACCAAGAGACCCAGTACTTC. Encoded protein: CASSVGTAYQETQYF.

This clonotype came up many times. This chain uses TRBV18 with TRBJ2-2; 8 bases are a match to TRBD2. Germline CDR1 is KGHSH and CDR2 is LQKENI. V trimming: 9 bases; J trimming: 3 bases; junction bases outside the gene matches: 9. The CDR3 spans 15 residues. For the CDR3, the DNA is TGTGCCAGTCAAGAGCGGGAGAGGGACACCGGGGAGCTGTTTTTT. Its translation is CASQERERDTGELFF.

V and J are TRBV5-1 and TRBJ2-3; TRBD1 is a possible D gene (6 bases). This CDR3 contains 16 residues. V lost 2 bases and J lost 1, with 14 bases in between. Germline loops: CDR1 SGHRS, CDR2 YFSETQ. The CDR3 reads CASSFGLDSRTDTQYF. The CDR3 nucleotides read TGCGCCAGCAGCTTCGGCCTGGACAGCCGCACAGATACGCAGTATTTT. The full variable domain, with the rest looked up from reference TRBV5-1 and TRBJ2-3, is KAGVTQTPRYLIKTRGQQVTLSCSPISGHRSVSWYQQTPGQGLQFLFEYFSETQRNKGNFPGRFSGRQFSNSRSEMNVSTLELGDSALYLCASSFGLDSRTDTQYFGPGTRLTVL.

The CDR3 is CSARVGTGYNSPLHF. CDR3 sequence (DNA): TGCAGTGCTAGAGTCGGGACAGGCTATAATTCACCCCTCCACTTT. This sequence joins TRBV20-1 and TRBJ1-6; 8 nucleotides line up with TRBD1. After removal of 1 base from V and 3 bases from J, the junction contained 2 bases not matched to a gene. CDR1 is DFQATT and CDR2 is SNEGSKA in the germline V gene (reference sequence). The CDR3 is made up of 15 amino acids.